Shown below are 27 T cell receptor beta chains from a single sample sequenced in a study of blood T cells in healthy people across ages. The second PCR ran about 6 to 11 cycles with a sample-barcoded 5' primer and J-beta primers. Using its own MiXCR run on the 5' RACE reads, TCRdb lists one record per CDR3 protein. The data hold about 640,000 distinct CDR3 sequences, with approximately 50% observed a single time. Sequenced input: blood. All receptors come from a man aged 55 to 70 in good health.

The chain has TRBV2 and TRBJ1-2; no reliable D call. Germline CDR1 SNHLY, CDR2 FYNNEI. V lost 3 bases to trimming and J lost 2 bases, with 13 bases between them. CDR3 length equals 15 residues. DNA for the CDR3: TGTGCCAGCAGTGAGGGTAGCGGTCGGAACTATGGCTACACCTTC. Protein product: CASSEGSGRNYGYTF.

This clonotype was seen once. As DNA, the CDR3 is TGTGCCAGCAGCCAAGCAACGAGTTCAGGGGGGCGCAATGAAAAACTGTTTTTT. Its translation: CASSQATSSGGRNEKLFF. This chain uses TRBV4-2 with TRBJ1-4, with TRBD1 matching 7 bases. The CDR3 has 18 amino acids. The germline gives CDR1 LGHNA, CDR2 YNFKEQ. The trim removed 1 base at V and 5 bases at J, leaving 13 bases unmatched.

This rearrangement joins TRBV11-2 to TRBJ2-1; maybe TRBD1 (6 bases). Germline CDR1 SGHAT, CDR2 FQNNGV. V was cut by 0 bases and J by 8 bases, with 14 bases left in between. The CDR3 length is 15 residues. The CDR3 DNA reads TGTGCCAGCAGCTTAGAGAGGGGGTTCGATGATGAGCAGTTCTTC. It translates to CASSLERGFDDEQFF.

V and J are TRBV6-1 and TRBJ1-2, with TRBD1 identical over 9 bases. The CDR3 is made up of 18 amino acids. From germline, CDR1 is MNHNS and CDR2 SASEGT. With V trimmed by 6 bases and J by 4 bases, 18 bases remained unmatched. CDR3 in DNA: TGTGCCAGCAGAGACGGAGCCTTGGGACAGGGTGGGATCTATGGCTACACCTTC. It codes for CASRDGALGQGGIYGYTF.

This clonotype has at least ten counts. The CDR3 DNA reads TGTGCCAGCAGCTTAGGTGGGCAGCCCCAGCATTTT. Translating gives CASSLGGQPQHF. The gene calls are TRBV7-9 and TRBJ1-5; D is uncertain. Per germline, CDR1 SEHNR and CDR2 FQNEAQ (reference sequence). This CDR3 has 12 residues. V gave up 1 base and J gave up 7 bases, with 5 bases separating them.

CDR3 loop: CASSLVGILNNEQFF. CDR3 nucleotides: TGCGCCAGCAGCTTGGTTGGGATCCTCAACAATGAGCAGTTCTTC. The chain couples TRBV5-1 to TRBJ2-1, with D unclear. In germline, CDR1 is SGHRS, CDR2 YFSETQ. Trimming left V 0 bases short and J 5 bases short, with 12 bases between. The CDR3 runs to 15 residues.

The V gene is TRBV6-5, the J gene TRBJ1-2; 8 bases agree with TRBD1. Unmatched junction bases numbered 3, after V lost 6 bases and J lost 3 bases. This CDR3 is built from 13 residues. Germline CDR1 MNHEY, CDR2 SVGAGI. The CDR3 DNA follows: TGTGCCAGCAGAACGGACAGGGACTATGGCTACACCTTC. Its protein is CASRTDRDYGYTF.

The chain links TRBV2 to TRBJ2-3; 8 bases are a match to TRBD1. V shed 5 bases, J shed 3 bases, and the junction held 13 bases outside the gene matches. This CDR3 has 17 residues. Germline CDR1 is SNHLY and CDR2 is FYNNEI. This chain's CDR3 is CASSPPSGTGNTDTQYF. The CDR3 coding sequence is TGTGCCAGCAGTCCGCCCTCCGGGACAGGAAATACAGATACGCAGTATTTT.

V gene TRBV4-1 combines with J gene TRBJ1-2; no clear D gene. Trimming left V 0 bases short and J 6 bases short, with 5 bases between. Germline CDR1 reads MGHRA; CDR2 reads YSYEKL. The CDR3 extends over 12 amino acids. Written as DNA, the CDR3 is TGCGCCAGCAGCCAAGAGGTTAATGGCTACACCTTC. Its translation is CASSQEVNGYTF.

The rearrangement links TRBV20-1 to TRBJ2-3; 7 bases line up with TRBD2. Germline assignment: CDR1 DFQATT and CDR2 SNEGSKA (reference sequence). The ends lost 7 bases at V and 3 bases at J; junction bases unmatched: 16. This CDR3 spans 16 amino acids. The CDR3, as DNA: TGCAGTGTCCCTTCTGCATCTAGCGGAGGGACAGATACGCAGTATTTT. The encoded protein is CSVPSASSGGTDTQYF.

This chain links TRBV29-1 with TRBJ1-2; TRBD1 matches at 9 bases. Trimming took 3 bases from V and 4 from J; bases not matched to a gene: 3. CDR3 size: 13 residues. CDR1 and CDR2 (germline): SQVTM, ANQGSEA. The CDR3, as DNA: TGCAGCGTTGAGTCGACAGGGGGCTATGGCTACACCTTC. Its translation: CSVESTGGYGYTF.

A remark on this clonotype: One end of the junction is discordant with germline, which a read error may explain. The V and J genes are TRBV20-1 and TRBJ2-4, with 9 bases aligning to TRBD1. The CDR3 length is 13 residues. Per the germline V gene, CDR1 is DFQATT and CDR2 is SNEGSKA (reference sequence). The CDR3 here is CRATGGSGNIQYF. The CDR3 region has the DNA TGCAGGGCTACAGGGGGCTCGGGGAACATTCAGTACTTC.

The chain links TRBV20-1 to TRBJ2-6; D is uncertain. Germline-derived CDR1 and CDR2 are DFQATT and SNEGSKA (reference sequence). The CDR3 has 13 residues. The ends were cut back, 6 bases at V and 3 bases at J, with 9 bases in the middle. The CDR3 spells CSASKDGANVLTF. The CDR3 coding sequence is TGCAGTGCCAGCAAGGATGGGGCCAACGTCCTGACTTTC.

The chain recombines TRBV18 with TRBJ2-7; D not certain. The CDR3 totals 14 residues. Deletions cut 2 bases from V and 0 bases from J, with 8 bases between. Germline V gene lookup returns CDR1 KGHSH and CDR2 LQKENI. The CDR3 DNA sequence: TGTGCCAGCTCACCAGCCAGCAACTCCTACGAGCAGTACTTC. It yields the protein CASSPASNSYEQYF.

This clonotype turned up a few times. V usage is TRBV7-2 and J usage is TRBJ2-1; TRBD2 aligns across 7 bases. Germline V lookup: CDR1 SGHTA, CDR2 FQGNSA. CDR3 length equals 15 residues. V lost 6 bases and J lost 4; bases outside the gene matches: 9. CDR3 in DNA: TGTGCCAGCAGGCAGCGGGGAGGGGAATACAATGAGCAGTTCTTC. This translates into CASRQRGGEYNEQFF.

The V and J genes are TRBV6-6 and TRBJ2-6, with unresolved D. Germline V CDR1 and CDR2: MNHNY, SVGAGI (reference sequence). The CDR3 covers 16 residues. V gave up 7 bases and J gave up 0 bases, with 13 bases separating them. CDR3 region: CASNLGKGSGANVLTF. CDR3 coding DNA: TGTGCCAGCAACTTGGGGAAGGGCTCTGGGGCCAACGTCCTGACTTTC.

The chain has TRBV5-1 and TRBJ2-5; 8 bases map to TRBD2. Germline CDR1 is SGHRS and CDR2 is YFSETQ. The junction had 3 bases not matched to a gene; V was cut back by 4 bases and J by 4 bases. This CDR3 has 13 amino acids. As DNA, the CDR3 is TGCGCCAGCAGCCAGACTAGCGTAGAGACCCAGTACTTC. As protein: CASSQTSVETQYF.

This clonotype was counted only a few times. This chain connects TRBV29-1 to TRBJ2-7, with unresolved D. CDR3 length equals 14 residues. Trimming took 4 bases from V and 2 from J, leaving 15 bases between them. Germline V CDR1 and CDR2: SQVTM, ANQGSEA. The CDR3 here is CSVAVGKGPYEQYF. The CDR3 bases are TGCAGCGTTGCGGTCGGAAAGGGCCCCTACGAGCAGTACTTC.

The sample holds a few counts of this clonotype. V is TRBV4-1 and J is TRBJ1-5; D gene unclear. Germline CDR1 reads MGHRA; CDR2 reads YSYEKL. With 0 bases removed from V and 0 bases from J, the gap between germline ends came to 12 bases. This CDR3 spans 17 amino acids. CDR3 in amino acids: CASSQETIPDSNQPQHF. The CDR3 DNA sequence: TGCGCCAGCAGCCAAGAAACGATACCAGATAGCAATCAGCCCCAGCATTTT.

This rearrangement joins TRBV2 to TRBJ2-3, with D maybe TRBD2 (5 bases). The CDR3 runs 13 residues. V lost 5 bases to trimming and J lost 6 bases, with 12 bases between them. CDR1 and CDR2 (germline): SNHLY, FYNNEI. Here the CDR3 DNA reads TGTGCCAGCAGTAGTAGCGTTGGTGATACGCAGTATTTT. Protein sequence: CASSSSVGDTQYF.

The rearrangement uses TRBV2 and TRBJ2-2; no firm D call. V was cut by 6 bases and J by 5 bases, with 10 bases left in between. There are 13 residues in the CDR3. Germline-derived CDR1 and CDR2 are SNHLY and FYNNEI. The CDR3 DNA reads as TGTGCCAGCAGGGGGTTGGGGACCGGGGAGCTGTTTTTT. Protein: CASRGLGTGELFF.

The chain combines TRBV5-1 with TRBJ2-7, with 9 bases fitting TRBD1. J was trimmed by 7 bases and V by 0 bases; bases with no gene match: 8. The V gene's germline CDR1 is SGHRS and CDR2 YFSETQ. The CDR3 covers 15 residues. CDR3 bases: TGCGCCAGCAGCTTGGACGGGACAGGGATAAGAGAGCAGTACTTC. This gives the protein CASSLDGTGIREQYF.

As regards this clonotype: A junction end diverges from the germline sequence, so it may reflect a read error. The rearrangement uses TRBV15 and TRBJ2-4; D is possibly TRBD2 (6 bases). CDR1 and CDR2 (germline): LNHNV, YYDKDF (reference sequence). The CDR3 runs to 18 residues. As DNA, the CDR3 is TGTGCCACCAGCGGAGATCAGATGGGACGGGGGACCAAAAACATTCAGTACTTC. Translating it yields CATSGDQMGRGTKNIQYF.

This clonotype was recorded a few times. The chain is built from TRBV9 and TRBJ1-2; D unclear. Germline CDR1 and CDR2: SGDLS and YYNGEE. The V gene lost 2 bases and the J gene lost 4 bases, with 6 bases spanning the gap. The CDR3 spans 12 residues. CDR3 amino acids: CASSVLGYGYTF. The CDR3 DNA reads TGTGCCAGCAGCGTTCTAGGCTATGGCTACACCTTC.

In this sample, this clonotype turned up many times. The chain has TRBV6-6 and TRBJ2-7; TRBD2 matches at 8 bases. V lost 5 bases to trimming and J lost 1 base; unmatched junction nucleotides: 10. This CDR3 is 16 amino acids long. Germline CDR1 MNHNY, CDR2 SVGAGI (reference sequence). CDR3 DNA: TGTGCCAGCAGTATTGGTCGGTCGGGGGGGTCCTACGAGCAGTACTTC. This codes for CASSIGRSGGSYEQYF.

The CDR3 reads CSVASWGYNEQYF. The CDR3 DNA follows: TGCAGCGTTGCTAGTTGGGGCTACAATGAGCAGTACTTC. The chain links TRBV29-1 to TRBJ2-5; D perhaps matches TRBD1 (5 bases). The CDR3 runs to 13 residues. Looked up from germline, CDR1 is SQVTM and CDR2 is ANQGSEA. Between the trimmed V and J ends, which lost 4 bases and 11 bases, there was a span of 20 bases.

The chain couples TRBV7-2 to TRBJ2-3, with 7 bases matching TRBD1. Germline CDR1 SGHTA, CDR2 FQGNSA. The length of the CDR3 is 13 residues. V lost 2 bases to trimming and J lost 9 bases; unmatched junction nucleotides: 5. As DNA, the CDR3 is TGTGCCAGCAGCTTATCAACAGGGGCAACGCAGTATTTT. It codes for CASSLSTGATQYF.